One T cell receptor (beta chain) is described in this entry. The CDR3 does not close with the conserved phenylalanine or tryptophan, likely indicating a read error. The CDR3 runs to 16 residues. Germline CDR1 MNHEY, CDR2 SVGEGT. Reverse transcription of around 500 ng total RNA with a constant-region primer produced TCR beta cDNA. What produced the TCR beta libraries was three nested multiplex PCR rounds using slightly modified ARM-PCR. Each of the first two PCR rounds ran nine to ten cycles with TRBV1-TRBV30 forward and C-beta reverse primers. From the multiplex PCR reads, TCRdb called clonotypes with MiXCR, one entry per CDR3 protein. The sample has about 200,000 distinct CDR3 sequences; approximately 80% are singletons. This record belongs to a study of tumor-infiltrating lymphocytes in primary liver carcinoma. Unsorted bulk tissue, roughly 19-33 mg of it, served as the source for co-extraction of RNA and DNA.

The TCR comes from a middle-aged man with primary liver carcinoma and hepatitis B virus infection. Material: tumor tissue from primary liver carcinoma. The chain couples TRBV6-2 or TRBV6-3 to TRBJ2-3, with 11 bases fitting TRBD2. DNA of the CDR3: TGTGTCAGCACTGAAATAGCGGGAGGGAGGACAGATGCGCAGTATTCT. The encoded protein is CVSTEIAGGRTDAQYS.